These 19 T cell receptor beta chains were sequenced from one sample in a study of blood T cells in healthy people across ages. PCR was performed a second time for roughly 7 to 11 cycles using a sample-barcoded 5' primer and a J-beta primer mix. TCRdb used MiXCR to reprocess the 5' RACE reads, holding one entry per CDR3 protein. The sample has over 700,000 distinct CDR3 sequences; roughly 25% are singletons. Separately, the same data were catalogued under a study of T cells of mothers and their children.

The sample was blood. All receptors derive from a boy between 10 and 17 years old in good health.

This clonotype has just a few counts. This sequence joins TRBV20-1 and TRBJ1-6; D not resolved. Germline values: CDR1 DFQATT, CDR2 SNEGSKA (reference sequence). CDR3 length: 13 residues. Trimming took off 0 bases at V and 5 bases at J, with 5 bases between the two ends. For the CDR3, the DNA is TGCAGTGCTAGAGATCAACATAATTCACCCCTCCACTTT. Residues: CSARDQHNSPLHF.

This clonotype was picked up a small number of times. The chain couples TRBV14 to TRBJ2-5, with D perhaps matching TRBD2 (6 bases). The assigned J gene may be wrong: the sequence end matches TRBJ2-1 better. The CDR3 is 17 amino acids. Germline V lookup: CDR1 SGHDN, CDR2 FVKESK. CDR3 coding DNA: TGTGCCAGCAGCCAAGATTACCCGTCTAGCGTCAAGGGGGAGCAGTTCTTC. This gives the protein CASSQDYPSSVKGEQFF.

The V and J genes are TRBV2 and TRBJ2-1, with TRBD1 as a possible D gene (5 bases). V dropped 10 bases and J dropped 4 bases, with 8 bases sitting between them. This CDR3 is 11 amino acids long. The germline V gene has CDR1 SNHLY and CDR2 FYNNEI. The CDR3, as DNA: TGTGCCACGACAGAGTACAATGAGCAGTTCTTC. As protein: CATTEYNEQFF.

This clonotype was detected a few times. The V call is TRBV12-3 or TRBV12-4, the J call TRBJ2-1; tentatively, D is TRBD2 (5 bases). Trimming removed 5 bases at V and 5 bases at J, with 22 bases between. CDR3 length: 17 amino acids. DNA of the CDR3: TGTGCCAGCAGTCCTGGGGAGTGGGATTTCTTAGACAATGAGCAGTTCTTC. Residues: CASSPGEWDFLDNEQFF.

This clonotype has at least ten counts. The CDR3 DNA is TGTGCCATCAGGGGGTTCACAGATACGCAGTATTTT. Translation: CAIRGFTDTQYF. The chain carries TRBV10-3 and TRBJ2-3; D is undetermined. CDR3 length equals 12 residues. V lost 6 bases to trimming and J lost 2 bases, with 6 bases between them. Germline lookup yields CDR1 ENHRY and CDR2 SYGVKD.

The chain links TRBV28 to TRBJ2-7; a possible D gene is TRBD2 (6 bases). The CDR3 extends over 14 amino acids. Germline CDR1 MDHEN, CDR2 SYDVKM. Trimming removed 6 bases from V and 2 bases from J, with 14 bases in between. The DNA for the CDR3 is TGTGCCAGCAGCCAGATAGCGGACCCCTACGAGCAGTACTTC. The encoded protein is CASSQIADPYEQYF.

This clonotype showed up just a few times. The J gene is TRBJ1-5, the V gene TRBV20-1; 9 bases map to TRBD1. The CDR3 has 17 amino acids. CDR1 is DFQATT, CDR2 SNEGSKA, per germline (reference sequence). V dropped 6 bases and J dropped 0; count of bases not matched to a gene: 12. As DNA, the CDR3 is TGCAGTGCCCTTCGAAGGGACAGGGCTTATAGCAATCAGCCCCAGCATTTT. Its translation is CSALRRDRAYSNQPQHF.

The rearrangement joins TRBV7-9 to TRBJ2-7; D gene ambiguous. The germline gives CDR1 SEHNR, CDR2 FQNEAQ (reference sequence). This CDR3 spans 14 amino acids. V was pared by 5 bases and J by 0 bases, with 11 bases between. The CDR3 coding sequence is TGTGCCAGCAGCCCATCCGGCGACTCCTACGAGCAGTACTTC. Translation: CASSPSGDSYEQYF.

The chain is built from TRBV7-8 and TRBJ2-1; D call uncertain. Trimming shortened V by 2 bases and J by 4 bases, and 18 bases separated the two germline ends. Germline loops: CDR1 SGHVS, CDR2 FQNEAQ. The CDR3 is 17 amino acids. The CDR3 DNA is TGTGCCAGCAGCTTATCTAATCTGGGAAGGGATTACAATGAGCAGTTCTTC. Its protein product is CASSLSNLGRDYNEQFF.

The V gene is TRBV20-1, the J gene TRBJ2-7, with D perhaps matching TRBD2 (6 bases). The CDR3 runs 14 residues. Trimming removed 3 bases from V and 0 bases from J, with 12 bases in between. From germline, CDR1 is DFQATT and CDR2 SNEGSKA (reference sequence). The CDR3 bases are TGCAGTGCTAGCGAGGGTAGCGGCTCCTACGAGCAGTACTTC. It encodes CSASEGSGSYEQYF.

This clonotype was counted between two and nine times. J is TRBJ2-1 and V is TRBV7-9; no clear D. V lost 3 bases to trimming and J lost 12 bases, with 12 bases between them. CDR3 size: 12 residues. The germline gives CDR1 SEHNR, CDR2 FQNEAQ (reference sequence). For the CDR3, the DNA is TGTGCCAGCAGCTTTGTACGGCAAGGGCAGTTCTTC. Its translation is CASSFVRQGQFF.

V usage is TRBV20-1 and J usage is TRBJ2-7, with D hard to call. Trimming shortened V by 3 bases and J by 5 bases, and 8 bases separated the two germline ends. Germline V gene lookup returns CDR1 DFQATT and CDR2 SNEGSKA (reference sequence). The CDR3 has 11 amino acids. This CDR3 is CSASPDNEQYF. CDR3 coding DNA: TGCAGTGCTAGCCCCGACAACGAGCAGTACTTC.

This clonotype was observed a few times. CDR3 sequence (DNA): TGCAGTGCTAGAGGAAGCGGGAGGGCCTGGGAGCAGTTCTTC. Its translation: CSARGSGRAWEQFF. V is TRBV20-1 and J is TRBJ2-1; 10 bases line up with TRBD2. With 1 base clipped from V and 10 bases from J, the junction kept 7 bases outside the gene matches. This CDR3 comprises 14 residues. CDR1 and CDR2 (germline): DFQATT, SNEGSKA (reference sequence).

Only a few counts were recorded for this clonotype. V gene TRBV28 combines with J gene TRBJ2-1; D is unresolved. This CDR3 comprises 14 residues. Looked up from germline, CDR1 is MDHEN and CDR2 is SYDVKM. V shed 3 bases and J shed 2 bases, with 8 bases lying between them. The CDR3 region is CASSFGLAYNEQFF. The CDR3 DNA reads TGTGCCAGCAGTTTTGGGTTAGCCTACAATGAGCAGTTCTTC.

DNA for the CDR3: TGTGCCAGCACCATTGGAGGGCAGGCCTCCTACGAGCAGTACTTC. It specifies CASTIGGQASYEQYF. The J gene is TRBJ2-7, the V gene TRBV28; tentative D call: TRBD2 (6 bases). The germline V gene encodes CDR1 MDHEN and CDR2 SYDVKM. The CDR3 extends over 15 amino acids. The germline V and J ends were trimmed by 7 bases and 0 bases, with 16 bases remaining between them. Using reference TRBV28 and TRBJ2-7 for the parts outside the CDR3, the full variable domain is DVKVTQSSRYLVKRTGEKVFLECVQDMDHENMFWYRQDPGLGLRLIYFSYDVKMKEKGDIPEGYSVSREKKERFSLILESASTNQTSMYLCASTIGGQASYEQYFGPGTRLTVT.

This clonotype was counted between two and nine times. The chain is built from TRBV20-1 and TRBJ2-1; D gene unclear. There are 14 residues in the CDR3. V dropped 4 bases and J dropped 4 bases, with 14 bases sitting between them. The germline V gene encodes CDR1 DFQATT and CDR2 SNEGSKA (reference sequence). The chain's CDR3 is CSAKVFPEYNEQFF. CDR3 nucleotides: TGCAGTGCTAAAGTATTCCCTGAATACAATGAGCAGTTCTTC.

There are a few counts of this clonotype. This chain links TRBV27 with TRBJ1-2, with D possibly matching TRBD1 (5 bases). Looked up from germline, CDR1 is MNHEY and CDR2 is SMNVEV (reference sequence). The CDR3 loop spans 16 amino acids. With 2 bases removed from V and 2 bases from J, the gap between germline ends came to 15 bases. CDR3 nucleotide sequence: TGTGCCAGCAGTTTAAAAAGGGGCCAGATGAACTATGGCTACACCTTC. Translated, it gives CASSLKRGQMNYGYTF.

V gene TRBV20-1 combines with J gene TRBJ2-2, with TRBD2 as a possible D gene (5 bases). Trimming left V 5 bases short and J 5 bases short, with 21 bases between. The CDR3 has 16 amino acids. CDR1 is DFQATT, CDR2 SNEGSKA, per germline (reference sequence). The CDR3 loop is CSASDRLAFRTGELFF. DNA for the CDR3: TGCAGTGCTTCAGATCGGCTAGCATTTAGGACCGGGGAGCTGTTTTTT.

The chain combines TRBV29-1 with TRBJ2-3; D possibly corresponds to TRBD2 (6 bases). This CDR3 has 15 residues. Looked up from germline, CDR1 is SQVTM and CDR2 is ANQGSEA. V was cut by 1 base and J by 1 base, with 12 bases left in between. For the CDR3, the DNA is TGCAGCGTTGAAGGTTTAGCGGAGGGCACAGATACGCAGTATTTT. This codes for CSVEGLAEGTDTQYF.